Following are 29 T cell receptor beta chains from one sample sequenced in a study of blood T cell repertoires in COVID-19. The method was immunoSEQ multiplex PCR; TCRdb's version includes in-frame clones alone and lacks a portion of them. There are about 260,000 clones in the sample; about 90% occur only once, and approximately 10% lies in the top ten. Sequencing used peripheral blood. The receptors were sampled from a woman under 40 with COVID-19, enrolled during active disease.

The chain joins TRBV6-6 to TRBJ1-5; TRBD1 might be the D (6 bases). Germline V gene sequence: CDR1 MNHNY, CDR2 SVGAGI (reference sequence). This CDR3 is built from 16 residues. V was shortened by 3 bases and J by 2 bases, with 14 bases between the two germline ends. For the CDR3, the DNA is TGTGCCAGCAGTTATCCCCGGGGGGCCGGCAATCAGCCCCAGCATTTT. It translates to CASSYPRGAGNQPQHF.

The CDR3 DNA is TGTGCCAGCAGCGTACAGGGGGGTCGGACAGATACGCAGTATTTT. Translated, it gives CASSVQGGRTDTQYF. V and J are TRBV7-2 and TRBJ2-3; TRBD1 matches at 8 bases. The CDR3 loop spans 15 amino acids. Looked up from germline, CDR1 is SGHTA and CDR2 is FQGNSA. Germline trimming cut 5 bases from V and 3 bases from J; bases unmatched to any gene: 7. The entire variable domain, with the rest obtained from reference TRBV7-2 and TRBJ2-3, is as follows: GAGVSQSPSNKVTEKGKDVELRCDPISGHTALYWYRQSLGQGLEFLIYFQGNSAPDKSGLPSDRFSAERTGGSVSTLTIQRTQQEDSAVYLCASSVQGGRTDTQYFGPGTRLTVL.

The V call is TRBV5-1, the J call TRBJ2-2, with 9 bases matching TRBD1. The length of the CDR3 is 17 residues. J was trimmed by 1 base and V by 3 bases; bases with no gene match: 7. Germline values: CDR1 SGHRS, CDR2 YFSETQ. CDR3 coding DNA: TGCGCCAGCAGCTGGGAACCGGGACAGGGGAACACCGGGGAGCTGTTTTTT. It yields the protein CASSWEPGQGNTGELFF.

The chain recombines TRBV28 with TRBJ1-2; unclear D gene. Germline CDR1 MDHEN, CDR2 SYDVKM. The CDR3 length is 17 residues. With 6 bases removed from V and 2 bases from J, the gap between germline ends came to 22 bases. This CDR3 reads CASRSTHFSRENYGYTF. In nucleotides, the CDR3 is TGTGCCAGCAGGAGCACTCACTTCTCAAGGGAGAACTATGGCTACACCTTC.

This clone showed up just once. The chain is built from TRBV6-6 and TRBJ1-1; D gene ambiguous. Germline CDR1 reads MNHNY; CDR2 reads SVGAGI (reference sequence). Deletions cut 2 bases from V and 1 base from J, with 8 bases between. This CDR3 is 14 amino acids long. CDR3 amino acids: CASSYEISNTEAFF. In nucleotides, the CDR3 is TGTGCCAGCAGTTACGAGATATCGAACACTGAAGCTTTCTTT.

This clone appeared a few times. The genes are TRBV7-3 and TRBJ1-6; D is uncertain. The CDR3 contains 14 residues. The germline V gene encodes CDR1 SGHTA and CDR2 FQGTGA. The ends were cut back, 4 bases at V and 7 bases at J, with 11 bases in the middle. This CDR3 is CASSSTPGNSPLHF. The CDR3 DNA sequence: TGTGCCAGCAGCTCGACACCGGGGAATTCACCCCTCCACTTT. The variable domain in full, with the rest retrieved from reference TRBV7-3 and TRBJ1-6, is GAGVSQTPSNKVTEKGKYVELRCDPISGHTALYWYRQSLGQGPEFLIYFQGTGAADDSGLPNDRFFAVRPEGSVSTLKIQRTERGDSAVYLCASSSTPGNSPLHFGNGTRLTVT.

CDR3 bases: TGCGCCAGCAGCCTCACAGGGGAAAAGGAGCACGAGCAGTACTTC. Translated, it gives CASSLTGEKEHEQYF. The V and J genes are TRBV5-1 and TRBJ2-7, with 7 bases that match TRBD1. The CDR3 length is 15 residues. CDR1 and CDR2 from the germline V gene are SGHRS and YFSETQ. V shed 4 bases and J 5 bases; nucleotides not matched to a gene: 12. The complete variable domain, with remaining parts taken from reference TRBV5-1 and TRBJ2-7, reads KAGVTQTPRYLIKTRGQQVTLSCSPISGHRSVSWYQQTPGQGLQFLFEYFSETQRNKGNFPGRFSGRQFSNSRSEMNVSTLELGDSALYLCASSLTGEKEHEQYFGPGTRLTVT.

The gene calls are TRBV19 and TRBJ2-7; possible D gene TRBD1, 5 bases. Germline lookup yields CDR1 LNHDA and CDR2 SQIVND (reference sequence). The CDR3 extends over 15 amino acids. Trimming cost V 0 bases and J 4 bases, with 13 bases left between them. The CDR3 region has the DNA TGTGCCAGTAGTATAGAGACGGACACTCCTTACGAGCAGTACTTC. This translates into CASSIETDTPYEQYF.

The chain joins TRBV18 to TRBJ2-3; D unresolved. Trimming cost V 8 bases and J 0 bases, with 12 bases left between them. Per germline, CDR1 KGHSH and CDR2 LQKENI. The CDR3 spans 14 residues. The CDR3 DNA sequence: TGTGCCAGCGTCCCCCTTACTAGCACAGATACGCAGTATTTT. Its protein product is CASVPLTSTDTQYF.

The table lists this clone with a count of one. This chain connects TRBV3-1 (or the pseudogene TRBV3-2) to TRBJ2-7; the D gene is possibly TRBD1 (5 bases). Trimming took off 3 bases at V and 6 bases at J, with 6 bases between the two ends. The V gene's germline CDR1 is LGHDT and CDR2 YNNKEL (reference sequence). The CDR3 consists of 11 residues. The CDR3 here is CASSHTGEQYF. The CDR3 DNA reads TGTGCCAGCAGCCACACAGGCGAGCAGTACTTC.

The chain has TRBV15 and TRBJ1-5; the match to TRBD1 covers 7 bases. CDR1 and CDR2 (germline): LNHNV, YYDKDF (reference sequence). V lost 3 bases to trimming and J lost 3 bases; unmatched junction nucleotides: 2. The CDR3 runs to 14 residues. CDR3 loop: CATSRGTDNQPQHF. DNA for the CDR3: TGTGCCACCAGCAGGGGGACAGACAATCAGCCCCAGCATTTT.

V usage is TRBV24-1 and J usage is TRBJ2-1; TRBD1 matches at 7 bases. Germline assignment: CDR1 KGHDR and CDR2 SFDVKD. V was pared by 3 bases and J by 0 bases, with 4 bases of the junction left unmatched. The CDR3 has 16 amino acids. CDR3 DNA: TGTGCCACCAGTGATCCAGGGGGTTCCTCCTACAATGAGCAGTTCTTC. Protein sequence: CATSDPGGSSYNEQFF.

This chain joins TRBV5-6 and TRBJ1-4, with D uncertain. Germline loops: CDR1 SGHDT, CDR2 YYEEEE. CDR3 length equals 14 residues. The ends were cut back, 5 bases at V and 4 bases at J, with 12 bases in the middle. CDR3 sequence: CASRRWRFNEKLFF. For the CDR3, the DNA is TGTGCCAGCAGAAGGTGGAGGTTTAATGAAAAACTGTTTTTT.

J is TRBJ1-2 and V is TRBV13; D perhaps matches TRBD1 (6 bases). The CDR3 extends over 14 amino acids. In germline, CDR1 is PRHDT, CDR2 FYEKMQ (reference sequence). Trimming removed 5 bases at V and 7 bases at J, with 17 bases between. The CDR3 DNA is TGTGCCAGCAGCGGATCACAGGGCCGGGGTGGCTACACCTTC. This encodes CASSGSQGRGGYTF.

This clone was found once. V is TRBV9 and J is TRBJ2-2; D is unresolved. From germline, CDR1 is SGDLS and CDR2 YYNGEE. Trimming took off 4 bases at V and 3 bases at J, with 4 bases between the two ends. The CDR3 has 12 amino acids. CDR3 bases: TGTGCCAGCAGCCTTTACACCGGGGAGCTGTTTTTT. This encodes CASSLYTGELFF.

The chain carries TRBV5-1 and TRBJ2-1, with TRBD2 matching over 7 bases. This CDR3 has 17 residues. V shed 4 bases and J 0 bases; nucleotides not matched to a gene: 10. Looked up from germline, CDR1 is SGHRS and CDR2 is YFSETQ. The chain's CDR3 is CASSMFGLDGSYNEQFF. The CDR3 nucleotides read TGCGCCAGCAGCATGTTCGGACTAGATGGCTCCTACAATGAGCAGTTCTTC. The full variable domain, its missing parts supplied by reference TRBV5-1 and TRBJ2-1, is KAGVTQTPRYLIKTRGQQVTLSCSPISGHRSVSWYQQTPGQGLQFLFEYFSETQRNKGNFPGRFSGRQFSNSRSEMNVSTLELGDSALYLCASSMFGLDGSYNEQFFGPGTRLTVL.

The rearrangement joins TRBV5-1 to TRBJ1-2; TRBD1 agrees at 8 bases. Germline V gene sequence: CDR1 SGHRS, CDR2 YFSETQ. With 4 bases clipped from V and 4 bases from J, the junction kept 3 bases outside the gene matches. CDR3 size: 13 residues. The CDR3 bases are TGCGCCAGCAGCCCACAGGGGGGCTATGGCTACACCTTC. Protein sequence: CASSPQGGYGYTF. The whole variable domain, remainder taken from reference TRBV5-1 and TRBJ1-2, is KAGVTQTPRYLIKTRGQQVTLSCSPISGHRSVSWYQQTPGQGLQFLFEYFSETQRNKGNFPGRFSGRQFSNSRSEMNVSTLELGDSALYLCASSPQGGYGYTFGSGTRLTVV.

The chain couples TRBV2 to TRBJ2-5; no reliable D call. Germline V gives CDR1 SNHLY, CDR2 FYNNEI. This CDR3 region has 15 residues. V shed 6 bases and J shed 3 bases, with 17 bases lying between them. CDR3 nucleotides: TGTGCCAGCAGCCCAGTCAGCCGCGGAGAAGAGACCCAGTACTTC. This translates into CASSPVSRGEETQYF. Looking up the rest from reference TRBV2 and TRBJ2-5 gives the full variable domain: EPEVTQTPSHQVTQMGQEVILRCVPISNHLYFYWYRQILGQKVEFLVSFYNNEISEKSEIFDDQFSVERPDGSNFTLKIRSTKLEDSAMYFCASSPVSRGEETQYFGPGTRLLVL.

The chain recombines TRBV12-5 with TRBJ1-2; TRBD1 matches at 10 bases. V trimming: 7 bases; J trimming: 4 bases; junction bases outside the gene matches: 15. From germline, CDR1 is LGHNT and CDR2 FRNRAP. The CDR3 contains 17 residues. The CDR3 protein is CASALNSETGGPYGYTF. In nucleotides, the CDR3 is TGTGCTAGTGCCTTAAACTCCGAGACAGGGGGCCCCTATGGCTACACCTTC.

The chain combines TRBV5-4 with TRBJ2-4; 9 positions agree with TRBD2. The V gene's germline CDR1 is SGHNT and CDR2 YYREEE (reference sequence). V shed 0 bases and J 5 bases; nucleotides not matched to a gene: 0. The CDR3 spans 14 residues. The CDR3 DNA is TGTGCCAGCAGCTTGGGACTAGCGGAAAACATTCAGTACTTC. Translated: CASSLGLAENIQYF.

The chain is built from TRBV29-1 and TRBJ2-7; D might be TRBD1 (6 bases). The CDR3 loop spans 13 amino acids. Germline-derived CDR1 and CDR2 are SQVTM and ANQGSEA. The V and J ends lost 4 bases and 4 bases respectively, with 14 bases between them. The DNA for the CDR3 is TGCAGCGTTGTGGGGGCTGGCTGGTACGAGCAGTACTTC. It translates to CSVVGAGWYEQYF.

This chain uses TRBV6-4 with TRBJ2-1, with 9 positions matching TRBD2. V lost 8 bases and J lost 4; bases outside the gene matches: 9. This CDR3 has 15 amino acids. Germline assignment: CDR1 MRHNA and CDR2 SNTAGT. The CDR3 nucleotides are TGTGCCAGCGCACCGGGACTAGCAGATTACAATGAGCAGTTCTTC. Protein product: CASAPGLADYNEQFF.

The rearrangement uses TRBV4-1 and TRBJ1-5; tentative D call: TRBD1 (6 bases). V was trimmed by 0 bases and J by 7 bases, leaving 10 bases between them. This CDR3 contains 14 residues. Germline assignment: CDR1 MGHRA and CDR2 YSYEKL. DNA of the CDR3: TGCGCCAGCAGCCAAGACAGGGGTGCCCAGCCCCAGCATTTT. Translation: CASSQDRGAQPQHF.

The gene calls are TRBV7-8 and TRBJ1-2, with 9 bases that match TRBD1. V gave up 5 bases and J gave up 2 bases; unmatched junction bases: 12. This CDR3 has 17 amino acids. CDR1 is SGHVS and CDR2 is FQNEAQ in the germline V gene. The CDR3 reads CASSPEPGQGLNYGYTF. The CDR3 nucleotides read TGTGCCAGCAGCCCGGAACCGGGACAGGGTTTAAACTATGGCTACACCTTC.

The chain carries TRBV18 and TRBJ2-5, with 7 bases lining up with TRBD1. J was trimmed by 3 bases and V by 3 bases; bases with no gene match: 4. This CDR3 is 14 amino acids long. Germline-derived CDR1 and CDR2 are KGHSH and LQKENI. CDR3 amino acids: CASSPPGGEETQYF. DNA for the CDR3: TGTGCCAGCTCACCCCCAGGGGGTGAAGAGACCCAGTACTTC.

V and J are TRBV7-9 and TRBJ2-7; no clear D gene. V was cut by 4 bases and J by 6 bases, with 10 bases left in between. The length of the CDR3 is 12 residues. Germline lookup yields CDR1 SEHNR and CDR2 FQNEAQ (reference sequence). Written as DNA, the CDR3 is TGTGCCAGCAGCTCCCTAGATCGCGAGCAGTACTTC. This encodes CASSSLDREQYF.

The chain recombines TRBV4-1 with TRBJ1-4, with TRBD1 matching 7 bases. This CDR3 has 15 amino acids. V was clipped by 7 bases and J by 1 base; unmatched bases: 6. Germline V CDR1 and CDR2: MGHRA, YSYEKL. The CDR3 region has the DNA TGCGCCAGCAAGACAGGGACTCTAACTAATGAAAAACTGTTTTTT. Translation gives CASKTGTLTNEKLFF.

The CDR3: CASSHRDRVGQPQHF. CDR3 nucleotide sequence: TGTGCCAGCAGTCACCGGGACAGGGTTGGTCAGCCCCAGCATTTT. This chain links TRBV28 with TRBJ1-5; 9 nucleotides match TRBD1. The CDR3 consists of 15 residues. Trimming cost V 5 bases and J 6 bases; bases outside gene matches: 8. Germline CDR1 and CDR2: MDHEN and SYDVKM.

The chain is built from TRBV18 and TRBJ1-5; 11 bases map to TRBD1. CDR1 and CDR2 (germline): KGHSH, LQKENI. J lost 9 bases, V lost 6 bases, and 7 bases had no gene match. The CDR3 extends over 14 amino acids. The CDR3 protein is CASSPGQGERPQHF. In nucleotides, the CDR3 is TGTGCCAGCTCCCCGGGACAGGGGGAGAGGCCCCAGCATTTT. Full variable domain (outside the CDR3, taken from reference TRBV18 and TRBJ1-5): NAGVMQNPRHLVRRRGQEARLRCSPMKGHSHVYWYRQLPEEGLKFMVYLQKENIIDESGMPKERFSAEFPKEGPSILRIQQVVRGDSAAYFCASSPGQGERPQHFGDGTRLSIL.